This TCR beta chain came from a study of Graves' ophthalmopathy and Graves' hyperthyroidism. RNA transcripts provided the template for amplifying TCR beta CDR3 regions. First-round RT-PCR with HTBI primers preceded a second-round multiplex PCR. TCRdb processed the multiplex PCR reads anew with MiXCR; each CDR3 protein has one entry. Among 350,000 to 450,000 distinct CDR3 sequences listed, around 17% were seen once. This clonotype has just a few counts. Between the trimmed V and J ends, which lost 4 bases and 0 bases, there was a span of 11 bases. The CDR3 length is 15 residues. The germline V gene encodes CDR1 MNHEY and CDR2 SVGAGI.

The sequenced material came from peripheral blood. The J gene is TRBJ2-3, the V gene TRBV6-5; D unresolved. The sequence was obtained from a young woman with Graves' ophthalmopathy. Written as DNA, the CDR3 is TGTGCCAGCAGTTCCCTCGGACGGAGCACAGATACGCAGTATTTT. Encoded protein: CASSSLGRSTDTQYF.